The text below deals with one T cell receptor (beta chain). Its recognized antigen is unknown. No qualities accompany the bases; no much larger clone lies one base away. The data were obtained in a study of blood T cell repertoires in COVID-19 (TCRdb year 2020). Regarding the complete study: Samples covering the acute and convalescent phases of COVID-19 were provided by collaborators in the United States, Italy and Spain. The material from the prospective study consisted of cDNA or gDNA derived from T cells, B-cell-depleted T cells, or PBMCs. The dataset comprised deeply sampled blood TCRbeta repertoires from subjects exposed to, actively infected with, or recovered from COVID-19. The repertoires were released in a freely available public database meant as a resource for research on the immune response to SARS-CoV-2. Samples came from the ongoing ImmuneRACE study (first 160 participants) plus 1,254 subjects from 6 global collaborators. Nearly every sample came with metadata listing a de-identified subject ID, COVID-19 status, age in years and sex. Where available, HLA class I and class II types were taken from metadata supplied by the sample provider and were not determined by assay-based typing. Paper-wide results and their limitations: The quantity of clinical and demographic metadata differed by source and by participant and was supplied without curation.

Reading from cysteine to phenylalanine, the CDR3 counts 12 amino acids. The retained sequence is limited to the CDR3, 36 bases, with the frame set at the first base. Relative to germline, V is 5 bases shorter and J is 7 bases shorter, with 11 bases between their ends. TCRbeta CDR3 regions were amplified from genomic DNA using the immunoSEQ Assay, a bias-controlled multiplex PCR. The authors' pipeline ran thus. The number of nucleated cells in each sample was estimated from the amplification of reference gene primers within the assay. To quantify the absolute abundance of each unique TCRbeta CDR3 rearrangement, sequence reads were collapsed and filtered. For each sample, productive Simpson clonality was calculated as the square root of Simpson's diversity index across productive rearrangements. TCRdb provides this immuneACCESS table in a form limited to in-frame rearrangements. Some clones are lacking; in checked studies, under half of them reflect an unresolved V gene, and why the rest are absent is not known. That table supplies the V and J calls and clone size; D and trimming were determined from the DNA. The table for this sample lists 350,000 or so clones; roughly nine tenths of them were counted only once. Jointly, the top ten make up over 3.5% of the sample.

One collaborating source in Seattle enrolled patients while the patients were actively infected and followed the patients over time throughout the course of disease. Whole blood was collected in K2EDTA tubes by collaborating institutions according to the institutions' own protocols. Collaborator samples were shipped for TCRbeta analysis as frozen whole blood, isolated PBMCs, or DNA extracted from either sample type. The chain employs TRBV12-3 or TRBV12-4 and TRBJ1-2, with no reliable assignment of the D segment. The source is an older woman with COVID-19, enrolled during active disease. The material sequenced was peripheral blood. The nucleotide sequence reads TGTGCCAGCAGTCTCGGCGGCCGTGGCTACACCTTC. Its coded protein is CASSLGGRGYTF.